Shown below are 25 T cell receptor beta chains from a single sample sequenced in a study of blood T cell repertoires in COVID-19 (dated by TCRdb to 2018 to 2020). The receptor library was made with the immunoSEQ multiplex PCR assay. Sourced from immuneACCESS, this table was stored by TCRdb with only in-frame sequences that have V and J called. A share of the clones is absent; for the studies checked, an unresolved V gene accounts for under half, and the remainder has no known explanation. This sample has 380,000 or so clones in its table, and more than 70% of those were observed once. 1% to 1.5% of the sample goes to the ten largest clones. Sequenced sample: PBMCs or T cells enriched from blood (not recorded which). These receptors came from a man between 25 and 39 years old who had recovered from COVID-19.

This clone was recorded once. The gene calls are TRBV20-1 and TRBJ2-7, with 9 bases identical to TRBD2. This CDR3 is built from 15 residues. The junction had 10 bases not matched to a gene; V was cut back by 3 bases and J by 4 bases. Germline CDR1 DFQATT, CDR2 SNEGSKA (reference sequence). Here the CDR3 DNA reads TGCAGTGCTAGTTCTGCTGCGCTAGCGGGGTACGAGCAGTACTTC. Its translation: CSASSAALAGYEQYF.

The rearrangement joins TRBV12-3 or TRBV12-4 to TRBJ2-1; a weak D match, TRBD2 (5 bases). The CDR3 length is 13 residues. V lost 5 bases and J 5 bases, leaving 10 bases between the germline ends. CDR3 bases: TGTGCCAGCAGTAAACTAGTGAACAATGAGCAGTTCTTC. This encodes CASSKLVNNEQFF.

CDR3 nucleotide sequence: TGTGCCTGGAGTCAGGGACAGGGTCATCAGCCCCAGCATTTT. Protein: CAWSQGQGHQPQHF. This rearrangement joins TRBV30 to TRBJ1-5, with 9 bases matching TRBD1. The CDR3 consists of 14 residues. Germline values: CDR1 GTSNPN, CDR2 SVGIG (reference sequence). Trimming removed 2 bases from V and 5 bases from J; junction bases left unmatched: 4.

The J gene is TRBJ2-1, the V gene TRBV30; 8 bases agree with TRBD2. Germline-derived CDR1 and CDR2 are GTSNPN and SVGIG (reference sequence). This CDR3 is built from 15 residues. With 3 bases clipped from V and 2 bases from J, the junction kept 6 bases outside the gene matches. CDR3 loop: CAWSGVAGTYNEQFF. CDR3 DNA sequence: TGTGCCTGGAGCGGGGTAGCGGGGACCTACAATGAGCAGTTCTTC.

The rearrangement joins TRBV7-6 to TRBJ2-3; TRBD1 matches 9 bases. The V segment lost 6 bases and the J segment 0 bases; nucleotides outside the gene matches: 4. Germline-derived CDR1 and CDR2 are SGHVS and FNYEAQ. There are 15 residues in the CDR3. The CDR3 region is CASSRDRASTDTQYF. The CDR3 nucleotides are TGTGCCAGCAGTCGGGACAGGGCCAGCACAGATACGCAGTATTTT.

The rearrangement joins TRBV11-2 to TRBJ1-2, with 11 bases lining up with TRBD1. CDR1 is SGHAT, CDR2 FQNNGV, per germline. This CDR3 is built from 14 residues. The J segment lost 4 bases and the V segment lost 5 bases, leaving 3 bases of the junction unmatched. The CDR3 here is CASSTGQGAYGYTF. CDR3 DNA sequence: TGTGCCAGCAGCACTGGACAGGGGGCCTATGGCTACACCTTC.

The genes are TRBV5-6 and TRBJ1-5, with D perhaps TRBD1 (6 bases). Per the germline V gene, CDR1 is SGHDT and CDR2 is YYEEEE. This CDR3 region has 14 residues. The V and J ends lost 2 bases and 5 bases respectively, with 11 bases between them. CDR3 protein: CASSLWGGDQPQHF. CDR3 coding DNA: TGTGCCAGCAGCTTATGGGGGGGCGATCAGCCCCAGCATTTT.

The chain carries TRBV2 and TRBJ2-1, with 10 bases fitting TRBD2. V was pared by 6 bases and J by 4 bases, with 6 bases of the junction left unmatched. Germline V CDR1 and CDR2: SNHLY, FYNNEI. This CDR3 has 15 amino acids. Here the CDR3 reads CASSPSGGVYNEQFF. The DNA for the CDR3 is TGTGCCAGCAGCCCAAGCGGGGGGGTTTACAATGAGCAGTTCTTC.

This rearrangement joins TRBV19 to TRBJ1-2; 10 bases fit TRBD1. Germline V gene sequence: CDR1 LNHDA, CDR2 SQIVND (reference sequence). The V segment lost 3 bases and the J segment 2 bases; nucleotides outside the gene matches: 6. The CDR3 loop spans 16 amino acids. The chain's CDR3 is CASSIQPGQGNYGYTF. CDR3 bases: TGTGCCAGTAGTATCCAACCGGGACAGGGGAACTATGGCTACACCTTC.

The genes are TRBV12-2 and TRBJ1-1. TRBV12-2 is recorded as a pseudogene. The CDR3 has 13 amino acids. As DNA, the CDR3 is TGTGCAAGTCGCTTATATAAATACACTGAAGCTTTCTTT. It codes for CASRLYKYTEAFF.

The V gene is TRBV29-1, the J gene TRBJ2-7; D is perhaps TRBD2 (5 bases). The ends were cut back, 0 bases at V and 8 bases at J, with 8 bases in the middle. This CDR3 is built from 11 residues. CDR1 and CDR2 (germline): SQVTM, ANQGSEA. CDR3: CSVEDRGQQYF. The CDR3 DNA follows: TGCAGCGTTGAAGATAGAGGGCAGCAGTACTTC.

The chain joins TRBV7-2 to TRBJ1-2; 8 nucleotides match TRBD1. The CDR3 has 14 residues. With V trimmed by 4 bases and J by 3 bases, 4 bases remained unmatched. Germline lookup yields CDR1 SGHTA and CDR2 FQGNSA. CDR3: CASSSGTGYYGYTF. The CDR3 nucleotides read TGTGCCAGCAGCTCCGGGACAGGATACTATGGCTACACCTTC.

The J gene is TRBJ2-7, the V gene TRBV6-5; no definite D call. The length of the CDR3 is 10 residues. V dropped 7 bases and J dropped 3 bases, with 4 bases sitting between them. Germline CDR1 MNHEY, CDR2 SVGAGI. Here the CDR3 reads CASTGYEQYF. The CDR3 nucleotides read TGTGCCAGCACCGGCTACGAGCAGTACTTC.

Note on this clone: This sample also contains other DNA sequences that code for the same CDR3. V and J are TRBV18 and TRBJ1-1; D is unresolved. With 1 base removed from V and 1 base from J, the gap between germline ends came to 4 bases. CDR1 is KGHSH, CDR2 LQKENI, per germline. The length of the CDR3 is 13 residues. The CDR3 sequence is CASSPQRNTEAFF. CDR3 nucleotides: TGTGCCAGCTCACCACAGAGGAACACTGAAGCTTTCTTT.

This clone was seen a handful of times. The chain employs TRBV28 and TRBJ2-7; TRBD1 matches 7 bases. This CDR3 region has 14 residues. Per the germline V gene, CDR1 is MDHEN and CDR2 is SYDVKM. Trimming took 7 bases from V and 7 from J; bases not matched to a gene: 13. The CDR3 reads CASNSGQSLGEQYF. CDR3 bases: TGTGCCAGCAATTCGGGACAGTCTTTGGGGGAGCAGTACTTC.

The V gene is TRBV6-5, the J gene TRBJ1-1; D is uncertain. There are 14 residues in the CDR3. Germline CDR1 reads MNHEY; CDR2 reads SVGAGI. Between the trimmed V and J ends, which lost 2 bases and 0 bases, there was a span of 7 bases. The DNA for the CDR3 is TGTGCCAGCAGTTACACAGAGATGAACACTGAAGCTTTCTTT. Encoded protein: CASSYTEMNTEAFF.

The CDR3 protein is CASATGSNTEAFF. The CDR3 region has the DNA TGTGCCAGCGCGACAGGGTCGAACACTGAAGCTTTCTTT. The rearrangement uses TRBV6-5 and TRBJ1-1; 7 bases line up with TRBD1. The CDR3 runs 13 residues. After removal of 8 bases from V and 1 base from J, the junction contained 4 bases not matched to a gene. Germline V CDR1 and CDR2: MNHEY, SVGAGI.

V gene TRBV19 combines with J gene TRBJ2-7, with TRBD1 matching 7 bases. After removal of 7 bases from V and 6 bases from J, the junction contained 9 bases not matched to a gene. This CDR3 contains 13 residues. The germline V gene has CDR1 LNHDA and CDR2 SQIVND (reference sequence). The CDR3 DNA reads TGTGCCAGTAATAGACAGGGAACTAGCGAGCAGTACTTC. Residues: CASNRQGTSEQYF.

The chain joins TRBV7-2 to TRBJ2-3, with 7 bases identical to TRBD1. Germline-derived CDR1 and CDR2 are SGHTA and FQGNSA. V lost 1 base, J lost 4 bases, and 8 bases stayed unmatched. This CDR3 is 16 amino acids long. The CDR3 sequence: CASSLVGQLLPDTQYF. CDR3 nucleotides: TGTGCCAGCAGCTTAGTGGGACAGTTATTACCAGATACGCAGTATTTT.

In this sample, this clone turned up a few times. The chain is built from TRBV18 and TRBJ1-5, with 11 positions matching TRBD1. Germline V lookup: CDR1 KGHSH, CDR2 LQKENI. Losses at the gene ends were 2 bases for V and 6 bases for J; bases not matched to a gene: 6. This CDR3 comprises 16 residues. CDR3 protein: CASSPTGTGGSQPQHF. In DNA form, the CDR3 reads TGTGCCAGCTCACCAACCGGGACAGGGGGAAGTCAGCCCCAGCATTTT.

The gene calls are TRBV19 and TRBJ1-1, with D hard to call. The V end lost 8 bases, the J end lost 5 bases, and 15 bases lay between the germline ends. This CDR3 has 13 amino acids. Germline loops: CDR1 LNHDA, CDR2 SQIVND (reference sequence). The CDR3 bases are TGTGCCAGTGCCCACGGAGGAGTAACTGAAGCTTTCTTT. Residues: CASAHGGVTEAFF.

A word on this clone: Different DNA sequences within this sample yield the same CDR3. The chain joins TRBV5-1 to TRBJ1-2; 10 nucleotides match TRBD1. V lost 4 bases and J lost 2; bases outside the gene matches: 5. The CDR3 has 15 residues. Per germline, CDR1 SGHRS and CDR2 YFSETQ. This chain's CDR3 is CASSPGQGGNYGYTF. The CDR3, as DNA: TGCGCCAGCAGCCCTGGACAGGGGGGAAACTATGGCTACACCTTC.

This chain connects TRBV5-4 to TRBJ2-2; D not resolved. Germline V gene sequence: CDR1 SGHNT, CDR2 YYREEE (reference sequence). CDR3 length: 16 residues. V lost 2 bases to trimming and J lost 6 bases, with 17 bases between them. CDR3 nucleotide sequence: TGTGCCAGCAGCTTTGCAGCGTCTCTTCTCGCCGGGGAGCTGTTTTTT. This codes for CASSFAASLLAGELFF.

CDR3 coding DNA: TGCAGTGCTAGTGGTAGCCGAGAGACCCAGTACTTC. This sequence encodes CSASGSRETQYF. The chain joins TRBV20-1 to TRBJ2-5; D call uncertain. Trimming pared 3 bases from V and 4 bases from J, leaving 9 bases between. The CDR3 has 12 residues. CDR1 DFQATT and CDR2 SNEGSKA come from the germline V gene (reference sequence).

As concerns this clone: The same CDR3 can be traced to other DNA sequences in this sample. This chain joins TRBV7-8 and TRBJ1-2; no reliable D call. V was trimmed by 1 base and J by 2 bases, leaving 5 bases between them. The germline gives CDR1 SGHVS, CDR2 FQNEAQ. This CDR3 comprises 13 residues. The CDR3 sequence is CASSLGQNYGYTF. CDR3 sequence (DNA): TGTGCCAGCAGCTTAGGGCAGAACTATGGCTACACCTTC.